The T cell receptor (beta chain) under discussion was sequenced for a study of cytomegalovirus exposure and HLA in healthy donors. General study points: Across donors, presence/absence analyses took sequencing depth to be roughly uniform. The likely origin of a cluster of highly shared sequence variants was a sequencing artifact. Indistinguishability led to the exclusion of some V segments, TRBV6-2 and TRBV6-3 included.

PCR amplification relied on 60 Vbeta primers (plus 13 Jbeta primers). Repertoires were generated with immunoSEQ multiplex PCR, while TCRdb's copy carries only in-frame clones and drops some. The repertoire holds some 170,000 clones, roughly 79% seen once, with 4.9% in the top ten. Deletions cut 3 bases from V and 4 bases from J, with 13 bases between. Per the germline V gene, CDR1 is MNHNS and CDR2 is SASEGT. The CDR3 totals 14 residues. Details on this clone: What it binds is not known.

This rearrangement joins TRBV6-1 to TRBJ2-7, with D possibly being TRBD1 (6 bases). This receptor was identified in a woman aged 18-29 years in good health and CMV-seropositive. Sequenced: PBMCs. The CDR3 region has the DNA TGTGCCAGCAGTGAGTGGGGGCCCGTTTACGAGCAGTACTTC. It yields the protein CASSEWGPVYEQYF.